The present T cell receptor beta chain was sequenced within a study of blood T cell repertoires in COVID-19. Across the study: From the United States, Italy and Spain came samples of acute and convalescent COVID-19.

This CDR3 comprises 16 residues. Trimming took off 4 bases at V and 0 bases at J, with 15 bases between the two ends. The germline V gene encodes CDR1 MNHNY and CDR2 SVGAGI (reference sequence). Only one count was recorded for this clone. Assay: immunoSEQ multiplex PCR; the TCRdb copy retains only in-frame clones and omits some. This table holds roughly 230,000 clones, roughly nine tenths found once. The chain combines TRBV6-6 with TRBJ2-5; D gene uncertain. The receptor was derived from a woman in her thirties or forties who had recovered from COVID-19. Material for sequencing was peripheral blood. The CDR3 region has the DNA TGTGCCAGCAGTTCCGTTTGGTATCAGTACCAAGAGACCCAGTACTTC. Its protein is CASSSVWYQYQETQYF.